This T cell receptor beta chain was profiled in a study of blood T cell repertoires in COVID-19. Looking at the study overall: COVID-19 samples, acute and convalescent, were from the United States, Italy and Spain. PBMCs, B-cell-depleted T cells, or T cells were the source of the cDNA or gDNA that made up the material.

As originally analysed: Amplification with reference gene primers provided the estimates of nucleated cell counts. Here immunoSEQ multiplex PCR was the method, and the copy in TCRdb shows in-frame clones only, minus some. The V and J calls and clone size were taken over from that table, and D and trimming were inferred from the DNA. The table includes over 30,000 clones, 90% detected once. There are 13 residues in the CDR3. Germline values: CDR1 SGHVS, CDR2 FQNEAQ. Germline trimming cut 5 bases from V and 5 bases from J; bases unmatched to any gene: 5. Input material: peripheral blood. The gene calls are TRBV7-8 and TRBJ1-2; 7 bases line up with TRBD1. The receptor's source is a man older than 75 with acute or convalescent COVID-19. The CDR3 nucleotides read TGTGCCAGCAGCCTTTCAGGGGGTTATGGCTACACCTTC. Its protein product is CASSLSGGYGYTF. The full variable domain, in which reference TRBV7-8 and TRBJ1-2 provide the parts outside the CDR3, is GAGVSQSPRYKVAKRGQDVALRCDPISGHVSLFWYQQALGQGPEFLTYFQNEAQLDKSGLPSDRFFAERPEGSVSTLKIQRTQQEDSAVYLCASSLSGGYGYTFGSGTRLTVV.